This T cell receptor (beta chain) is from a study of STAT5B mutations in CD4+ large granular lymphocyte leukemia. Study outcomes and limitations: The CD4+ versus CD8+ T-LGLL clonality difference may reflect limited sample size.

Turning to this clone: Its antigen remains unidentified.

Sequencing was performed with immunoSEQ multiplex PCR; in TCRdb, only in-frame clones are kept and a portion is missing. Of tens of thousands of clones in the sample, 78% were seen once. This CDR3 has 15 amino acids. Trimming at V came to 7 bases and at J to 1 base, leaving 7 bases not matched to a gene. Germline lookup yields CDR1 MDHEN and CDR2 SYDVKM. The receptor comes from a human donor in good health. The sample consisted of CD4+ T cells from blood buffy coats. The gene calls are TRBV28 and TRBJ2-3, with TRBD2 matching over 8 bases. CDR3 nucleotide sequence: TGTGCCAGCAAAGATAGCGGGGTTGGCACAGATACGCAGTATTTT. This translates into CASKDSGVGTDTQYF.